These 12 T cell receptor beta chains share one sample of origin, sequenced in a study of radiation and T cells in renal cell carcinoma. The table came from immunoSEQ multiplex PCR; TCRdb's copy has only in-frame clones and leaves some out. The table records about 60,000 clones, roughly four fifths of them present only once. Time point here: blood 2 weeks post-SBRT. Treatment denoted: 15 Gy SBRT to primary tumor, nephrectomy 4 weeks later. This specimen consisted of blood, obtained from a patient whose treatment included radiotherapy and nephrectomy. The receptors were sampled from a man in his sixties with renal cell carcinoma.

The chain has TRBV9 and TRBJ2-5, with D unresolved. Germline V gene sequence: CDR1 SGDLS, CDR2 YYNGEE. This CDR3 is built from 14 residues. The V and J ends lost 0 bases and 4 bases respectively, with 10 bases between them. The CDR3 sequence is CASSVAFSGETQYF. The CDR3 bases are TGTGCCAGCAGCGTAGCCTTCTCCGGAGAGACCCAGTACTTC.

This chain links TRBV14 with TRBJ1-2, with unresolved D. The length of the CDR3 is 15 residues. From germline, CDR1 is SGHDN and CDR2 FVKESK. Trimming left V 0 bases short and J 8 bases short, with 16 bases between. The CDR3 protein is CASSQELQATTGYTF. CDR3 DNA sequence: TGTGCCAGCAGCCAAGAGCTCCAGGCTACTACCGGCTACACCTTC.

This clone was picked up a small number of times. The genes are TRBV5-1 and TRBJ1-6; 7 bases fit TRBD1. Trimming removed 0 bases from V and 7 bases from J; junction bases left unmatched: 7. This CDR3 is 16 amino acids long. The germline CDR1 and CDR2 sequences are SGHRS and YFSETQ. The CDR3 loop reads CASSLESGDRNSPLHF. Here the CDR3 DNA reads TGCGCCAGCAGCTTGGAATCTGGGGACAGAAATTCACCCCTCCACTTT.

This sequence joins TRBV12-5 and TRBJ2-5, with a weak D call TRBD1 (6 bases). The CDR3 spans 14 residues. Trimming removed 1 base at V and 5 bases at J, with 11 bases between. Germline V gene data show CDR1 as LGHNT and CDR2 as FRNRAP. CDR3 nucleotides: TGTGCTAGTGGTTTGGCTAACAGGGTTGAGACCCAGTACTTC. This translates into CASGLANRVETQYF.

The chain recombines TRBV28 with TRBJ2-7; tentative D call: TRBD1 (8 bases). CDR3 length: 18 amino acids. The germline V gene has CDR1 MDHEN and CDR2 SYDVKM. The CDR3 DNA sequence: TGTGCCAGCACCATGGACAGGGAAGTGGAAGCGGTCAGCTGGGGGGGTAACGTC. Translating gives CASTMDREVEAVSWGGNV.

This clone has only a few counts. The J gene is TRBJ2-1, the V gene TRBV7-7, with D perhaps matching TRBD2 (5 bases). V was trimmed by 5 bases and J by 0 bases, leaving 11 bases between them. From germline, CDR1 is SSHAT and CDR2 FNYEAQ (reference sequence). The CDR3 sequence is 15 residues long. The CDR3 bases are TGTGCCAGCAGCCTGGACGGAGGCTCCTACAATGAGCAGTTCTTC. Encoded protein: CASSLDGGSYNEQFF.

The chain uses TRBV19 and TRBJ2-7, with TRBD1 matching over 7 bases. After removal of 5 bases from V and 7 bases from J, the junction contained 17 bases not matched to a gene. The CDR3 runs to 16 residues. Per the germline V gene, CDR1 is LNHDA and CDR2 is SQIVND (reference sequence). In nucleotides, the CDR3 is TGTGCCAGTAGTTTTCAGGGACAGAACAGTAGAGGGGAGCAGTACTTC. This gives the protein CASSFQGQNSRGEQYF.

This rearrangement joins TRBV7-2 to TRBJ2-5; D ambiguous. Germline CDR1 reads SGHTA; CDR2 reads FQGNSA. Trimming removed 5 bases at V and 5 bases at J, with 9 bases between. This CDR3 has 12 residues. CDR3 in amino acids: CASSGDVETQYF. The CDR3 DNA follows: TGTGCCAGCAGCGGGGATGTGGAGACCCAGTACTTC.

This chain links TRBV6-1 with TRBJ2-5; weak D call: TRBD1 (6 bases). The DNA end favors TRBJ2-7, so the J call may be wrong. CDR3 length equals 13 residues. Germline-derived CDR1 and CDR2 are MNHNS and SASEGT. CDR3 sequence (DNA): TGTGCCACCTGCCTACAGGGAACCTACGAGCAGTACTTC. This translates into CATCLQGTYEQYF.

In its sample, this clone was seen a few times. The rearrangement uses TRBV5-5 and TRBJ2-1; TRBD1 agrees at 8 bases. The CDR3 is 14 residues long. The germline V gene encodes CDR1 SGHKS and CDR2 YYEKEE (reference sequence). V lost 4 bases, J lost 7 bases, and 7 bases stayed unmatched. The CDR3 region is CASSTHDRGNEQFF. CDR3 in DNA: TGTGCCAGCAGCACACACGACAGGGGAAATGAGCAGTTCTTC.

The chain uses TRBV20-1 and TRBJ2-1; D is ambiguous. CDR3 size: 11 residues. V was clipped by 5 bases and J by 9 bases, with 11 bases between them. In germline, CDR1 is DFQATT, CDR2 SNEGSKA (reference sequence). Written as DNA, the CDR3 is TGCAGTGCTCCCCGAGAAGGTGAGCAGTTCTTC. The encoded protein is CSAPREGEQFF.

The CDR3 region is CASSLYGLEKLFF. The CDR3 DNA is TGTGCCAGCAGTTTATACGGTTTAGAAAAACTGTTTTTT. This chain connects TRBV28 to TRBJ1-4; D not certain. Germline-derived CDR1 and CDR2 are MDHEN and SYDVKM. This CDR3 is 13 amino acids long. Trimming took off 1 base at V and 8 bases at J, with 8 bases between the two ends.